The 27 T cell receptor beta chains given below trace back to one sample, sequenced in a study of blood T cell repertoires in COVID-19. The data were produced by immunoSEQ multiplex PCR, yet TCRdb's version contains in-frame clones alone and is incomplete. The sample has about 140,000 clones; about four fifths are singletons. The sample consisted of PBMCs or T cells enriched from blood (not recorded which). The receptor set was obtained from a man in his forties or fifties with acute COVID-19.

The chain combines TRBV3-1 (or the pseudogene TRBV3-2) with TRBJ2-1; D gene uncertain. Germline V lookup: CDR1 LGHDT, CDR2 YNNKEL (reference sequence). This CDR3 region has 13 residues. Trimming left V 0 bases short and J 8 bases short, with 8 bases between. Written as DNA, the CDR3 is TGTGCCAGCAGCCAAGAAGAGCCCGATGAGCAGTTCTTC. Protein sequence: CASSQEEPDEQFF.

This clone was detected a few times. The chain recombines TRBV4-3 with TRBJ2-7; D is undetermined. V was cut by 0 bases and J by 0 bases, with 12 bases left in between. The CDR3 consists of 16 residues. Germline assignment: CDR1 LGHNA and CDR2 YSLEER. The DNA for the CDR3 is TGCGCCAGCAGCCAAGAATTGGGTTGGAGCTCCTACGAGCAGTACTTC. Its translation: CASSQELGWSSYEQYF.

The V gene is TRBV11-2, the J gene TRBJ2-5; D is possibly TRBD1 (6 bases). Germline V gene lookup returns CDR1 SGHAT and CDR2 FQNNGV. The CDR3 is 15 residues long. V shed 1 base and J shed 5 bases, with 14 bases lying between them. CDR3 loop: CASSLAVDSQETQYF. DNA of the CDR3: TGTGCCAGCAGCTTAGCCGTGGACAGCCAGGAGACCCAGTACTTC.

The chain joins TRBV5-5 to TRBJ1-1, with 7 bases lining up with TRBD1. CDR3 length equals 16 residues. With V trimmed by 2 bases and J by 1 base, 8 bases remained unmatched. The germline V gene encodes CDR1 SGHKS and CDR2 YYEKEE (reference sequence). The CDR3 nucleotides are TGTGCCAGCAGCTTACAGCCCCGACAGGGGAACACTGAAGCTTTCTTT. Translating it yields CASSLQPRQGNTEAFF. The variable domain in full, with the rest retrieved from reference TRBV5-5 and TRBJ1-1, is DAGVTQSPTHLIKTRGQQVTLRCSPISGHKSVSWYQQVLGQGPQFIFQYYEKEERGRGNFPDRFSARQFPNYSSELNVNALLLGDSALYLCASSLQPRQGNTEAFFGQGTRLTVV.

The V and J genes are TRBV11-3 and TRBJ2-7, with 7 bases aligning to TRBD1. The CDR3 extends over 14 amino acids. V gave up 3 bases and J gave up 0 bases; unmatched junction bases: 2. The germline CDR1 and CDR2 sequences are SGHNT and YENEEA. The chain's CDR3 is CASSLGQTSYEQYF. The CDR3 coding sequence is TGTGCCAGCAGCTTGGGACAGACCTCCTACGAGCAGTACTTC.

The rearrangement uses TRBV7-2 and TRBJ2-1; D might be TRBD2 (6 bases). V lost 1 base to trimming and J lost 1 base, with 11 bases between them. Germline V CDR1 and CDR2: SGHTA, FQGNSA. This CDR3 comprises 16 residues. The CDR3 DNA is TGTGCCAGCAGCTTAGATCCGGGACTGTCCTACAATGAGCAGTTCTTC. Amino acids: CASSLDPGLSYNEQFF. Full variable domain (rest looked up from reference TRBV7-2 and TRBJ2-1): GAGVSQSPSNKVTEKGKDVELRCDPISGHTALYWYRQSLGQGLEFLIYFQGNSAPDKSGLPSDRFSAERTGGSVSTLTIQRTQQEDSAVYLCASSLDPGLSYNEQFFGPGTRLTVL.

A note on this clone: A read error may account for a junction end that differs from germline. V gene TRBV23-1 combines with J gene TRBJ2-7; D call uncertain. TRBV23-1 is noted as an ORF with a role that remains uncertain. The CDR3 is made up of 8 amino acids. The CDR3 sequence: CASSQEFF. The DNA of the CDR3 is TGCGCCAGCAGTCAAGAGTTCTTC.

The chain carries TRBV5-4 and TRBJ1-4; D remains ambiguous. Trimming removed 0 bases from V and 8 bases from J, with 11 bases in between. Germline V gene data show CDR1 as SGHNT and CDR2 as YYREEE (reference sequence). The CDR3 extends over 14 amino acids. The CDR3 DNA reads as TGTGCCAGCAGCTTGGGGAGTATCGGGGAAAAACTGTTTTTT. Its protein is CASSLGSIGEKLFF.

The V and J genes are TRBV9 and TRBJ1-6; 7 nucleotides agree with TRBD1. With 4 bases clipped from V and 9 bases from J, the junction kept 7 bases outside the gene matches. Germline V gene sequence: CDR1 SGDLS, CDR2 YYNGEE. The CDR3 totals 14 residues. The chain's CDR3 is CASSIDREGSPLHF. The CDR3 DNA reads as TGTGCCAGCAGCATAGACAGGGAGGGTTCACCCCTCCACTTT.

This clone was counted only a few times. CDR3 amino acids: CASSSVAGSLGEQYF. CDR3 nucleotide sequence: TGTGCCAGCAGCTCAGTAGCGGGGTCGCTGGGCGAGCAGTACTTC. V usage is TRBV7-2 and J usage is TRBJ2-7; TRBD2 agrees at 8 bases. V shed 4 bases and J 6 bases; nucleotides not matched to a gene: 11. Per the germline V gene, CDR1 is SGHTA and CDR2 is FQGNSA. The CDR3 is 15 amino acids.

The chain links TRBV7-8 to TRBJ1-5; no clear D gene. The CDR3 runs to 17 residues. CDR1 and CDR2 from the germline V gene are SGHVS and FQNEAQ. V lost 1 base, J lost 2 bases, and 15 bases lay in between. CDR3: CASSLGGGEFGNQPQHF. CDR3 bases: TGTGCCAGCAGCTTAGGTGGAGGCGAATTCGGCAATCAGCCCCAGCATTTT.

V usage is TRBV19 and J usage is TRBJ1-1; 8 bases match TRBD1. The CDR3 sequence is 17 residues long. Germline CDR1 is LNHDA and CDR2 is SQIVND (reference sequence). The trim removed 6 bases at V and 0 bases at J, leaving 12 bases unmatched. The CDR3 nucleotides are TGTGCCAGTAGCAACCCTAAAATGACAGGGGTGAACACTGAAGCTTTCTTT. Translation gives CASSNPKMTGVNTEAFF.

This sequence joins TRBV19 and TRBJ1-5; perhaps TRBD1 as D (6 bases). V was pared by 5 bases and J by 5 bases, with 19 bases between. This CDR3 is 16 amino acids long. The germline CDR1 and CDR2 sequences are LNHDA and SQIVND (reference sequence). CDR3 bases: TGTGCCAGTAGTGAGATAGACGGGCCAGGGGATCAGCCCCAGCATTTT. This codes for CASSEIDGPGDQPQHF.

The rearrangement uses TRBV27 and TRBJ2-7, with TRBD2 matching over 9 bases. Trimming removed 5 bases from V and 6 bases from J; junction bases left unmatched: 11. The CDR3 sequence is 15 residues long. Per the germline V gene, CDR1 is MNHEY and CDR2 is SMNVEV (reference sequence). The CDR3 sequence: CASSLRLAVRGEQYF. The DNA of the CDR3 is TGTGCCAGCAGTCTTCGACTAGCGGTTCGAGGCGAGCAGTACTTC.

The chain combines TRBV14 with TRBJ2-7; D is ambiguous. V gave up 4 bases and J gave up 0 bases, with 7 bases separating them. CDR3 length: 13 amino acids. The V gene's germline CDR1 is SGHDN and CDR2 FVKESK. In DNA, the CDR3 is TGTGCCAGCAGCCTACCAGGCTCCTACGAGCAGTACTTC. Amino acids: CASSLPGSYEQYF.

V gene TRBV7-2 combines with J gene TRBJ2-5; 7 nucleotides match TRBD2. The CDR3 totals 15 residues. Germline V gene lookup returns CDR1 SGHTA and CDR2 FQGNSA. With 3 bases clipped from V and 3 bases from J, the junction kept 7 bases outside the gene matches. CDR3 coding DNA: TGTGCCAGCAGCTTTAGCGGGTTAACAGAAGAGACCCAGTACTTC. Translating gives CASSFSGLTEETQYF. Full variable domain (missing parts from reference TRBV7-2 and TRBJ2-5): GAGVSQSPSNKVTEKGKDVELRCDPISGHTALYWYRQSLGQGLEFLIYFQGNSAPDKSGLPSDRFSAERTGGSVSTLTIQRTQQEDSAVYLCASSFSGLTEETQYFGPGTRLLVL.

This rearrangement joins TRBV6-5 to TRBJ1-3, with 7 bases that match TRBD1. This CDR3 is 14 amino acids long. Germline V gene lookup returns CDR1 MNHEY and CDR2 SVGAGI. Germline trimming cut 2 bases from V and 4 bases from J; bases unmatched to any gene: 2. The CDR3 DNA is TGTGCCAGCAGTTACGGGGACAGCGGAAACACCATATATTTT. Its protein product is CASSYGDSGNTIYF.

The chain recombines TRBV10-2 with TRBJ2-1, with TRBD2 matching 9 bases. V lost 5 bases, J lost 15 bases, and 5 bases stayed unmatched. Per the germline V gene, CDR1 is WSHSY and CDR2 is SAAADI. The CDR3 runs to 11 residues. The CDR3, as DNA: TGCGCCAGCAGTAATAGCGGGAGTCCGTTCTTC. This translates into CASSNSGSPFF.

This chain joins TRBV19 and TRBJ2-1; TRBD2 agrees at 10 bases. The CDR3 totals 13 residues. The J segment lost 4 bases and the V segment lost 11 bases, leaving 5 bases of the junction unmatched. Germline CDR1 LNHDA, CDR2 SQIVND (reference sequence). The CDR3 bases are TGTGCCGCTAGCGGGAGAACATACAATGAGCAGTTCTTC. Encoded protein: CAASGRTYNEQFF.

This clone appeared a single time. This sequence joins TRBV18 and TRBJ1-1, with a possible D match to TRBD1 (6 bases). CDR3 size: 14 residues. In germline, CDR1 is KGHSH, CDR2 LQKENI. V was pared by 3 bases and J by 4 bases, with 12 bases between. For the CDR3, the DNA is TGTGCCAGCTCACCCTCCGGGACAACCACTGAAGCTTTCTTT. As protein: CASSPSGTTTEAFF.

The J gene is TRBJ2-5, the V gene TRBV15, with 8 positions matching TRBD1. The V and J ends lost 3 bases and 5 bases, in that order; junction bases with no gene match: 8. This CDR3 comprises 15 residues. The germline CDR1 and CDR2 sequences are LNHNV and YYDKDF (reference sequence). CDR3 sequence (DNA): TGTGCCACCAGCAGGGGGCTCAGGGGGCTGGAGACCCAGTACTTC. Encoded protein: CATSRGLRGLETQYF. Full variable domain (rest looked up from reference TRBV15 and TRBJ2-5): DAMVIQNPRYQVTQFGKPVTLSCSQTLNHNVMYWYQQKSSQAPKLLFHYYDKDFNNEADTPDNFQSRRPNTSFCFLDIRSPGLGDTAMYLCATSRGLRGLETQYFGPGTRLLVL.

The J gene is TRBJ2-1, the V gene TRBV5-4, with 7 positions matching TRBD1. The CDR3 is 13 amino acids. Germline V gene sequence: CDR1 SGHNT, CDR2 YYREEE (reference sequence). Trimming removed 0 bases from V and 8 bases from J; junction bases left unmatched: 2. CDR3 protein: CASSLDTGDEQFF. DNA of the CDR3: TGTGCCAGCAGCTTGGACACAGGGGATGAGCAGTTCTTC.

This sequence joins TRBV7-6 and TRBJ2-7; the D gene is possibly TRBD2 (6 bases). Deletions cut 0 bases from V and 1 base from J, with 10 bases between. The germline gives CDR1 SGHVS, CDR2 FNYEAQ. The CDR3 sequence is 15 residues long. Written as DNA, the CDR3 is TGTGCCAGCAGCTTAGCTAGCGGTCCTTCCTACGAGCAGTACTTC. This translates into CASSLASGPSYEQYF.

The chain uses TRBV7-9 and TRBJ2-7; D is unresolved. V dropped 4 bases and J dropped 0 bases, with 13 bases sitting between them. Germline lookup yields CDR1 SEHNR and CDR2 FQNEAQ (reference sequence). This CDR3 spans 15 amino acids. CDR3 in amino acids: CASSSSTEPSYEQYF. As DNA, the CDR3 is TGTGCCAGCAGCTCCTCCACGGAGCCCTCCTACGAGCAGTACTTC.

V gene TRBV6-5 combines with J gene TRBJ1-3; D gene uncertain. This CDR3 contains 14 residues. V lost 5 bases and J 0 bases, leaving 8 bases between the germline ends. Germline CDR1 and CDR2: MNHEY and SVGAGI. The CDR3 sequence: CASSPGNSGNTIYF. The DNA of the CDR3 is TGTGCCAGCAGTCCGGGTAACTCTGGAAACACCATATATTTT.

This clone was detected only a few times. The gene calls are TRBV7-2 and TRBJ2-7, with D perhaps matching TRBD1 (5 bases). V was shortened by 7 bases and J by 3 bases, with 13 bases between the two germline ends. CDR1 SGHTA and CDR2 FQGNSA come from the germline V gene. This CDR3 spans 13 amino acids. CDR3 DNA: TGTGCCAGCAAGGGTAGGGGTGGCTACGAGCAGTACTTC. Amino acids: CASKGRGGYEQYF.

This clone has just one count. V gene TRBV4-1 combines with J gene TRBJ2-7; D remains ambiguous. The CDR3 covers 14 residues. The germline V and J ends were trimmed by 0 bases and 3 bases, with 9 bases remaining between them. Germline CDR1 and CDR2: MGHRA and YSYEKL. The CDR3 DNA sequence: TGCGCCAGCAGCCAAGACGGCGGATACTACGAGCAGTACTTC. Translating it yields CASSQDGGYYEQYF.